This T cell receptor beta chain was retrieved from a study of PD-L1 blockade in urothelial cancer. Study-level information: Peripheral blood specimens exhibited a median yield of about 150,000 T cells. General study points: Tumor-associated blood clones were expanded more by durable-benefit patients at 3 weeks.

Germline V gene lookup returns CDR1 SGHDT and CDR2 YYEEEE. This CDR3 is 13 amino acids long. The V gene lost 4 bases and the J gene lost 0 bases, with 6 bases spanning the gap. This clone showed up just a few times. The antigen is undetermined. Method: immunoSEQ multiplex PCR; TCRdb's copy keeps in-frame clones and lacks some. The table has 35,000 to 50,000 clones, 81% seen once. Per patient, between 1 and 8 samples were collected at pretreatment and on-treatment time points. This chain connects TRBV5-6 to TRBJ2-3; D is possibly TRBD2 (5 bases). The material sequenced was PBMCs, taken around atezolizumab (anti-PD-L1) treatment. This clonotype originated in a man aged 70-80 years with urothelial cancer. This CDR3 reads CASSRTSTDTQYF. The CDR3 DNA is TGTGCCAGCAGCAGGACTAGCACAGATACGCAGTATTTT.